This entry describes one T cell receptor beta chain. The sample is drawn from a study of blood T cell repertoires in COVID-19. Study summary: Whether acute or convalescent, the COVID-19 samples came from the United States, Italy and Spain. The analysed material was cDNA or gDNA that came from T cells, B-cell-depleted T cells, or PBMCs.

In the original processing: How many nucleated cells were present was estimated from reference gene primer amplification. Profiled with immunoSEQ multiplex PCR; TCRdb holds only in-frame clones, not every one. V and J calls and clone size are those listed in that table; D and trimming were worked out from the DNA. The sample includes almost 250,000 clones, roughly 85% of them seen just once. V was cut by 2 bases and J by 6 bases, with 14 bases left in between. The germline V gene has CDR1 KGHSH and CDR2 LQKENI. The CDR3 has 15 amino acids. Those who participated ranged in age from 18 to 89 years and resided in about two dozen US areas.

Input material: PBMCs or T cells enriched from blood (not recorded which). The origin of this receptor is a woman aged 50 to 60 with acute COVID-19. V and J are TRBV18 and TRBJ1-5, with a possible D match to TRBD1 (6 bases). In DNA form, the CDR3 reads TGTGCCAGCTCACCAGGTGCAGGGGATAGTCAGCCCCAGCATTTT. It is translated as CASSPGAGDSQPQHF.